A single T cell receptor beta chain is shown here with its context. The sample is drawn from a study of T-cell reconstitution after alpha-beta-depleted transplantation in children. It was with unique molecular identifiers that the TCRbeta library was prepared. TCRdb called the PCR reads again in MiXCR, with one record for every CDR3 protein. The table includes under 400,000 distinct CDR3 sequences, 23% detected once. The CDR3 consists of 16 residues. Germline CDR1 reads MGHRA; CDR2 reads YSYEKL. V lost 6 bases to trimming and J lost 7 bases; unmatched junction nucleotides: 14. V is TRBV4-1 and J is TRBJ2-1, with 8 nucleotides matching TRBD2. The source was PBMCs, mostly from graft donor cells, collected 180 days after TCRalphabeta/CD19-depleted stem cell transplant. The source is a male patient aged 10 to 17 who had a stem cell transplant for acute lymphoblastic leukemia, so the T cells may come from the graft donor. The CDR3 coding sequence is TGCGCCAGCAGAAGACTAGCGTTAATGGAGCGGAATGAGCAGTTCTTC. Its protein product is CASRRLALMERNEQFF.